Presented here are 18 T cell receptor beta chains from one specimen sequenced in a study of T cells expressing NK-cell markers. TCRdb re-called the 5' RACE reads; every CDR3 protein appears as one record, without DNA. Its clone listing holds 300,000 or so distinct CDR3 sequences. Sequencing was done on a sample of blood T cells: a sorted CD56 or NKG2C T cell subset, CD4+ or CD8+ T cells, or bulk PBMC T cells (not recorded which). All receptors come from a woman aged 18 to 69 in good health.

The genes are TRBV30 and TRBJ2-1; TCRdb designates TRBD1, a call that cannot be tested without DNA. In germline, CDR1 is GTSNPN, CDR2 SVGIG (reference sequence). The CDR3 is made up of 11 amino acids. The CDR3 loop is CAWGAYNEQFF.

The chain uses TRBV28 and TRBJ2-2; TCRdb lists TRBD1, though no DNA is available to test this call. The CDR3 covers 15 residues. CDR1 is MDHEN and CDR2 is SYDVKM in the germline V gene. The CDR3 region is CASSTGTGGTGELFF.

The chain uses TRBV7-9 and TRBJ2-3. Germline values: CDR1 SEHNR, CDR2 FQNEAQ (reference sequence). The CDR3 consists of 13 residues. The CDR3 spells CASSTLSTDTQYF.

The chain is built from TRBV7-2 and TRBJ1-2; TCRdb indicates TRBD1, and absent DNA this call remains unverified. Germline V gene lookup returns CDR1 SGHTA and CDR2 FQGNSA. CDR3 length: 15 residues. This CDR3 reads CASSLSDRGRWGYTF.

This chain connects TRBV25-1 to TRBJ2-7. The CDR3 covers 14 residues. Per the germline V gene, CDR1 is MGHDK and CDR2 is SYGVNS. CDR3 sequence: CASSELGSGYEQYF.

The chain carries TRBV12-3 or TRBV12-4 and TRBJ1-1. CDR3 length equals 13 residues. This CDR3 reads CASSRGINTEAFF.

The chain links TRBV6-5 to TRBJ1-1. Germline V gene data show CDR1 as MNHEY and CDR2 as SVGAGI. The CDR3 consists of 16 residues. CDR3 residues: CASSYSSGEGNTEAFF.

V and J are TRBV18 and TRBJ1-2; absent DNA, TCRdb's TRBD1 call cannot be checked. Germline CDR1 reads KGHSH; CDR2 reads LQKENI. This CDR3 region has 16 residues. The CDR3 spells CASSPSRQGLNYGYTF.

The V call is TRBV28, the J call TRBJ2-7; the TCRdb D gene call, TRBD1, has no DNA to confirm it. CDR3 length: 16 residues. Germline V gene data show CDR1 as MDHEN and CDR2 as SYDVKM. This chain's CDR3 is CASSLKAGAGFHEQYF.

The chain uses TRBV6-1 and TRBJ1-6. Germline V lookup: CDR1 MNHNS, CDR2 SASEGT. The CDR3 has 16 amino acids. This CDR3 reads CASSDLLGSYNSPLHF.

This chain joins TRBV5-1 and TRBJ1-2. The length of the CDR3 is 14 residues. Germline-derived CDR1 and CDR2 are SGHRS and YFSETQ. The CDR3: CASSRDKTNYGYTF.

The V and J genes are TRBV11-2 and TRBJ2-1; TCRdb calls TRBD2, which cannot be checked without DNA. The V gene's germline CDR1 is SGHAT and CDR2 FQNNGV. This CDR3 spans 16 amino acids. CDR3 amino acids: CASSLVRGRGYNEQFF.

The chain recombines TRBV11-2 with TRBJ1-1; TCRdb's D gene call, TRBD1, goes unchecked for lack of DNA. The CDR3 runs to 12 residues. Germline assignment: CDR1 SGHAT and CDR2 FQNNGV. The CDR3 sequence: CASSLVGGEAFF. Complete variable domain (other parts from reference TRBV11-2 and TRBJ1-1): EAGVAQSPRYKIIEKRQSVAFWCNPISGHATLYWYQQILGQGPKLLIQFQNNGVVDDSQLPKDRFSAERLKGVDSTLKIQPAKLEDSAVYLCASSLVGGEAFFGQGTRLTVV.

J is TRBJ2-7 and V is TRBV12-3 or TRBV12-4. This CDR3 contains 16 residues. The CDR3 sequence: CASSSKLGPSFHEQYF.

V and J are TRBV20-1 and TRBJ2-5; TCRdb's D gene call, TRBD1, goes unchecked for lack of DNA. The CDR3 is 13 residues long. Per the germline V gene, CDR1 is DFQATT and CDR2 is SNEGSKA (reference sequence). CDR3: CSAPRTGGETQYF.

The chain uses TRBV7-8 and TRBJ2-5; TCRdb's D call, TRBD1, is unchecked because there is no DNA. This CDR3 is 14 amino acids long. Germline lookup yields CDR1 SGHVS and CDR2 FQNEAQ. This CDR3 reads CASSPWTGQETQYF.

The chain combines TRBV11-3 with TRBJ2-4; TCRdb's assignment of TRBD2 cannot be checked, as there is no DNA. The germline gives CDR1 SGHNT, CDR2 YENEEA. The CDR3 contains 16 residues. The CDR3 sequence: CASSLSGGAAKNIQYF.

The chain recombines TRBV5-1 with TRBJ1-1; TCRdb designates TRBD1, a call that cannot be tested without DNA. This CDR3 contains 15 residues. From germline, CDR1 is SGHRS and CDR2 YFSETQ. This CDR3 reads CASSFQPTPTAKAFF.